The 27 T cell receptor beta chains given below trace back to one sample, sequenced in a study of blood T cell repertoires in COVID-19. Sequenced by immunoSEQ multiplex PCR; TCRdb stores in-frame clones only, minus some. The sample records 350,000 to 450,000 clones, more than 80% being singletons. Material: peripheral blood. The receptors here all came from a man aged 40-50 years with acute or convalescent COVID-19.

The V gene is TRBV25-1, the J gene TRBJ1-1, with 8 bases aligning to TRBD1. The germline V gene has CDR1 MGHDK and CDR2 SYGVNS. This CDR3 is 13 amino acids long. V was pared by 4 bases and J by 7 bases, with 5 bases of the junction left unmatched. The CDR3 coding sequence is TGTGCCAGCAGTGGCTCGACAGGGGTTGAAGCTTTCTTT. Residues: CASSGSTGVEAFF.

The chain employs TRBV29-1 and TRBJ1-5; TRBD1 matches at 7 bases. The V gene's germline CDR1 is SQVTM and CDR2 ANQGSEA. The CDR3 is 16 residues long. Trimming at V came to 3 bases and at J to 2 bases, leaving 10 bases not matched to a gene. The DNA of the CDR3 is TGCAGCGTTGATGTACGACAGGGAGGCGGCAATCAGCCCCAGCATTTT. Amino acids: CSVDVRQGGGNQPQHF. The whole variable domain, filled in from reference TRBV29-1 and TRBJ1-5, reads SAVISQKPSRDICQRGTSLTIQCQVDSQVTMMFWYRQQPGQSLTLIATANQGSEATYESGFVIDKFPISRPNLTFSTLTVSNMSPEDSSIYLCSVDVRQGGGNQPQHFGDGTRLSIL.

The rearrangement uses TRBV7-9 and TRBJ2-1, with a tentative D call TRBD2 (6 bases). V gave up 3 bases and J gave up 8 bases, with 14 bases separating them. Germline V gene sequence: CDR1 SEHNR, CDR2 FQNEAQ (reference sequence). The CDR3 loop spans 14 amino acids. The CDR3 nucleotides read TGTGCCAGCAGCTTGGGCGGGGTCTGGGATGAGCAGTTCTTC. Translated, it gives CASSLGGVWDEQFF.

This chain uses TRBV5-6 with TRBJ2-7; 9 bases agree with TRBD1. The germline V gene encodes CDR1 SGHDT and CDR2 YYEEEE. J lost 3 bases, V lost 5 bases, and 9 bases had no gene match. This CDR3 spans 15 amino acids. The CDR3 region is CASRDRTGASYEQYF. Here the CDR3 DNA reads TGTGCCAGCAGGGATAGGACAGGGGCGAGCTACGAGCAGTACTTC. Full variable domain (remainder filled in from reference TRBV5-6 and TRBJ2-7): DAGVTQSPTHLIKTRGQQVTLRCSPKSGHDTVSWYQQALGQGPQFIFQYYEEEERQRGNFPDRFSGHQFPNYSSELNVNALLLGDSALYLCASRDRTGASYEQYFGPGTRLTVT.

The sample holds a few counts of this clone. CDR3 coding DNA: TGTGCCAGCTCCCGCTACAGGGGGAACGGGGAGCTGTTTTTT. This translates into CASSRYRGNGELFF. The chain uses TRBV3-1 (or the pseudogene TRBV3-2) and TRBJ2-2, with 8 bases aligning to TRBD1. There are 14 residues in the CDR3. Germline CDR1 and CDR2: LGHDT and YNNKEL (reference sequence). V lost 8 bases, J lost 7 bases, and 9 bases stayed unmatched.

The chain carries TRBV7-8 and TRBJ2-5, with a tentative D call TRBD1 (6 bases). From germline, CDR1 is SGHVS and CDR2 FQNEAQ. The V gene lost 0 bases and the J gene lost 4 bases, with 12 bases spanning the gap. The CDR3 contains 15 residues. CDR3 sequence (DNA): TGTGCCAGCAGCTTAGCTCGTTTAGGGGGAGAGACCCAGTACTTC. Residues: CASSLARLGGETQYF.

The chain couples TRBV2 to TRBJ2-5; perhaps TRBD2 as D (6 bases). The CDR3 has 15 amino acids. The ends were cut back, 6 bases at V and 7 bases at J, with 21 bases in the middle. CDR1 SNHLY and CDR2 FYNNEI come from the germline V gene. The CDR3, as DNA: TGTGCCAGCAGGCCGCGGGCCTTCACCGGGGGGACCCAGTACTTC. Amino acid sequence: CASRPRAFTGGTQYF.

The chain carries TRBV3-1 (or the pseudogene TRBV3-2) and TRBJ2-5; 12 bases match TRBD2. Germline loops: CDR1 LGHDT, CDR2 YNNKEL (reference sequence). V shed 6 bases, J shed 5 bases, and the junction held 7 bases outside the gene matches. This CDR3 is 15 amino acids long. In nucleotides, the CDR3 is TGTGCCAGCAGTCGGACTAGCGGGATGGGGGAGACCCAGTACTTC. Its protein product is CASSRTSGMGETQYF.

Only a few counts were recorded for this clone. The chain combines TRBV27 with TRBJ2-7; 9 bases align to TRBD1. V was pared by 6 bases and J by 3 bases, with 12 bases of the junction left unmatched. The CDR3 loop spans 16 amino acids. CDR1 MNHEY and CDR2 SMNVEV come from the germline V gene (reference sequence). CDR3 sequence reads: CASSSGTGYRNYEQYF. The CDR3 DNA follows: TGTGCCAGCAGCTCCGGGACAGGGTATCGCAACTACGAGCAGTACTTC.

V usage is TRBV9 and J usage is TRBJ2-1; TRBD2 matches 13 bases. This CDR3 is built from 16 residues. The V and J ends lost 4 bases and 6 bases, in that order; junction bases with no gene match: 7. Germline-derived CDR1 and CDR2 are SGDLS and YYNGEE. CDR3 residues: CASSSRTSGSGNEQFF. The CDR3 nucleotides are TGTGCCAGCAGCTCCCGGACTAGCGGGAGCGGCAATGAGCAGTTCTTC.

The rearrangement uses TRBV6-4 and TRBJ2-7, with 13 nucleotides matching TRBD2. This CDR3 is 15 amino acids long. J lost 3 bases, V lost 5 bases, and 4 bases had no gene match. The germline CDR1 and CDR2 sequences are MRHNA and SNTAGT. The chain's CDR3 is CASSRLAGGIYEQYF. The CDR3 bases are TGTGCCAGCAGTAGACTAGCGGGAGGAATCTACGAGCAGTACTTC.

The chain employs TRBV29-1 and TRBJ1-1; D is possibly TRBD1 (5 bases). Germline assignment: CDR1 SQVTM and CDR2 ANQGSEA. Deletions cut 0 bases from V and 5 bases from J, with 13 bases between. The CDR3 has 14 amino acids. The CDR3 coding sequence is TGCAGCGTTGAAGAACGGAGGGGAGCAACTGAAGCTTTCTTT. It translates to CSVEERRGATEAFF.

The genes are TRBV9 and TRBJ1-1; unclear D gene. The V end lost 0 bases, the J end lost 10 bases, and 16 bases lay between the germline ends. The V gene's germline CDR1 is SGDLS and CDR2 YYNGEE. This CDR3 has 14 residues. CDR3 amino acids: CASSVGAQNLGAFF. As DNA, the CDR3 is TGTGCCAGCAGCGTAGGGGCGCAAAACCTTGGAGCTTTCTTT. The entire variable domain, with the rest obtained from reference TRBV9 and TRBJ1-1, is as follows: DSGVTQTPKHLITATGQRVTLRCSPRSGDLSVYWYQQSLDQGLQFLIQYYNGEERAKGNILERFSAQQFPDLHSELNLSSLELGDSALYFCASSVGAQNLGAFFGQGTRLTVV.

The chain employs TRBV19 and TRBJ1-4; 10 positions match TRBD1. The CDR3 has 16 residues. The V and J ends lost 3 bases and 6 bases, in that order; junction bases with no gene match: 7. The germline V gene encodes CDR1 LNHDA and CDR2 SQIVND (reference sequence). The CDR3, as DNA: TGTGCCAGTAGTATTTACCAGACAGGGGGCGATGAAAAACTGTTTTTT. Translated: CASSIYQTGGDEKLFF. Looking up the rest from reference TRBV19 and TRBJ1-4 gives the full variable domain: DGGITQSPKYLFRKEGQNVTLSCEQNLNHDAMYWYRQDPGQGLRLIYYSQIVNDFQKGDIAEGYSVSREKKESFPLTVTSAQKNPTAFYLCASSIYQTGGDEKLFFGSGTQLSVL.

The chain recombines TRBV25-1 with TRBJ2-1; no reliable D call. Germline values: CDR1 MGHDK, CDR2 SYGVNS. The CDR3 covers 12 residues. Trimming shortened V by 8 bases and J by 6 bases, and 11 bases separated the two germline ends. CDR3 DNA: TGTGCCAGCGGTTTTAGTCTCAATGAGCAGTTCTTC. It translates to CASGFSLNEQFF.

This chain links TRBV20-1 with TRBJ2-4; D is perhaps TRBD1 (5 bases). Germline V gives CDR1 DFQATT, CDR2 SNEGSKA (reference sequence). The ends were cut back, 4 bases at V and 9 bases at J, with 10 bases in the middle. This CDR3 spans 11 amino acids. CDR3 bases: TGCAGTGCTAAATGGGGCGGCATTCAGTACTTC. Protein sequence: CSAKWGGIQYF.

The chain recombines TRBV29-1 with TRBJ1-3, with TRBD1 matching over 10 bases. This CDR3 has 16 amino acids. V lost 7 bases and J lost 2; bases outside the gene matches: 11. In germline, CDR1 is SQVTM, CDR2 ANQGSEA. CDR3 in amino acids: CSAVGQGTTAGNTIYF. The DNA of the CDR3 is TGCAGCGCCGTGGGACAGGGGACTACGGCTGGAAACACCATATATTTT.

About this clone: This sample includes further DNA sequences coding for the same CDR3. This chain links TRBV5-4 with TRBJ2-5; 8 bases are shared with TRBD1. Germline values: CDR1 SGHNT, CDR2 YYREEE (reference sequence). The CDR3 totals 15 residues. V lost 2 bases, J lost 1 base, and 4 bases stayed unmatched. The CDR3 protein is CASSFDRGFQETQYF. The CDR3 DNA reads TGTGCCAGCAGCTTCGACAGGGGATTCCAAGAGACCCAGTACTTC.

V gene TRBV27 combines with J gene TRBJ2-5, with D uncertain. Per germline, CDR1 MNHEY and CDR2 SMNVEV (reference sequence). This CDR3 contains 12 residues. The V and J ends lost 2 bases and 5 bases respectively, with 6 bases between them. Here the CDR3 DNA reads TGTGCCAGCAGTTTACTAGGCGAGACCCAGTACTTC. It yields the protein CASSLLGETQYF.

The chain combines TRBV28 with TRBJ2-2; 8 bases map to TRBD1. This CDR3 has 15 residues. Germline V lookup: CDR1 MDHEN, CDR2 SYDVKM. J lost 6 bases, V lost 4 bases, and 7 bases had no gene match. CDR3 DNA: TGTGCCAGCAGTTCCCAAACAGGGGGACCCGGGGAGCTGTTTTTT. Amino acids: CASSSQTGGPGELFF. Supplemented by reference TRBV28 and TRBJ2-2, the full variable domain reads DVKVTQSSRYLVKRTGEKVFLECVQDMDHENMFWYRQDPGLGLRLIYFSYDVKMKEKGDIPEGYSVSREKKERFSLILESASTNQTSMYLCASSSQTGGPGELFFGEGSRLTVL.

CDR3 DNA sequence: TGTGCCACCAGTGTGGGGGCTAGCAATCAGCCCCAGCATTTT. The encoded protein is CATSVGASNQPQHF. The rearrangement joins TRBV15 to TRBJ1-5, with D possibly TRBD1 on 6 matching bases. This CDR3 contains 14 residues. CDR1 and CDR2 from the germline V gene are LNHNV and YYDKDF (reference sequence). V was shortened by 6 bases and J by 0 bases, with 9 bases between the two germline ends. The whole variable domain, remainder taken from reference TRBV15 and TRBJ1-5, is DAMVIQNPRYQVTQFGKPVTLSCSQTLNHNVMYWYQQKSSQAPKLLFHYYDKDFNNEADTPDNFQSRRPNTSFCFLDIRSPGLGDTAMYLCATSVGASNQPQHFGDGTRLSIL.

The chain joins TRBV11-3 to TRBJ2-1; 9 nucleotides agree with TRBD2. The CDR3 consists of 14 residues. The trim removed 8 bases at V and 6 bases at J, leaving 8 bases unmatched. Germline values: CDR1 SGHNT, CDR2 YENEEA. The CDR3 DNA sequence: TGTGCCAGCGCATATGAAGCGGGAGGCAATGAGCAGTTCTTC. Translated, it gives CASAYEAGGNEQFF.

This rearrangement joins TRBV9 to TRBJ2-5; perhaps TRBD1 as D (5 bases). Looked up from germline, CDR1 is SGDLS and CDR2 is YYNGEE. The CDR3 covers 16 residues. V was shortened by 2 bases and J by 4 bases, with 18 bases between the two germline ends. CDR3: CASSVGVRDVLETQYF. CDR3 bases: TGTGCCAGCAGCGTTGGCGTCAGGGATGTTTTAGAGACCCAGTACTTC.

This rearrangement joins TRBV7-9 to TRBJ2-4; no clear D. The CDR3 totals 14 residues. Germline assignment: CDR1 SEHNR and CDR2 FQNEAQ (reference sequence). Trimming stripped 5 bases from V and 0 bases from J, with 8 bases between. The CDR3 DNA is TGTGCCAGCAGCCCGACTGTAGCCAAAAACATTCAGTACTTC. It is translated as CASSPTVAKNIQYF.

This chain uses TRBV5-4 with TRBJ1-1; D ambiguous. Germline V lookup: CDR1 SGHNT, CDR2 YYREEE (reference sequence). The CDR3 length is 12 residues. Trimming took off 7 bases at V and 6 bases at J, with 13 bases between the two ends. The CDR3 DNA sequence: TGTGCCAGCGGACCGGGGAGGGCTGAAGCTTTCTTT. Translation gives CASGPGRAEAFF.

This clone was seen once. CDR3 sequence reads: CASFSTGEASTEAFF. For the CDR3, the DNA is TGCGCCAGCTTCTCGACAGGGGAGGCGAGCACTGAAGCTTTCTTT. This sequence joins TRBV5-1 and TRBJ1-1; 8 nucleotides agree with TRBD1. The CDR3 sequence is 15 residues long. Germline CDR1 SGHRS, CDR2 YFSETQ. V lost 7 bases and J lost 4; bases outside the gene matches: 12.

The chain links TRBV6-1 to TRBJ2-1, with D possibly being TRBD1 (6 bases). Germline V gene lookup returns CDR1 MNHNS and CDR2 SASEGT. Trimming stripped 2 bases from V and 9 bases from J, with 11 bases between. This CDR3 is built from 13 residues. CDR3 amino acids: CASSELQGSEQFF. The DNA for the CDR3 is TGTGCCAGCAGTGAACTACAGGGCAGTGAGCAGTTCTTC.